The 28 T cell receptor beta chains presented below share a single source sample, sequenced in a study of T cells after somatic rescue of genetic block. The protocol was immunoSEQ multiplex PCR, while the TCRdb copy is restricted to in-frame clones and leaves out a portion. Among around 50,000 clones, around 96% were seen once, and the ten largest hold under 0.095%. The sequenced sample was peripheral blood mononuclear cells (PBMCs). The receptors shown here come from a child younger than two.

The chain recombines TRBV6-1 with TRBJ2-5; TRBD1 might be the D (5 bases). The better agreement between TRBJ2-7 and the DNA end casts doubt on the J call. The germline V gene has CDR1 MNHNS and CDR2 SASEGT. The CDR3 loop spans 13 amino acids. CDR3 region: CASSAGHGYEQYF. CDR3 nucleotide sequence: TGTGCCAGCAGTGCCGGACACGGCTACGAGCAGTACTTC.

This rearrangement joins TRBV7-9 to TRBJ2-7, with 7 nucleotides matching TRBD2. The V and J ends lost 1 base and 7 bases, in that order; junction bases with no gene match: 4. The CDR3 loop spans 13 amino acids. Germline CDR1 and CDR2: SEHNR and FQNEAQ (reference sequence). The CDR3 region has the DNA TGTGCCAGCAGCTTAGGGCGGGAGAGGGAGCAGTACTTC. Residues: CASSLGREREQYF.

The V gene is TRBV6-5, the J gene TRBJ2-1, with a tentative D call TRBD1 (5 bases). This CDR3 is built from 16 residues. Trimming took 1 base from V and 6 from J, leaving 16 bases between them. Germline CDR1 reads MNHEY; CDR2 reads SVGAGI. The CDR3 DNA reads as TGTGCCAGCAGTTACTTAGGACCAGGGCAGTTCAATGAGCAGTTCTTC. Translated, it gives CASSYLGPGQFNEQFF.

The CDR3 reads CATNDPAGASQQYF. CDR3 DNA sequence: TGTGCCACCAACGATCCGGCGGGTGCCTCGCAGCAGTACTTC. V usage is TRBV19 and J usage is TRBJ2-7; a weak D match, TRBD2 (5 bases). Trimming took off 10 bases at V and 8 bases at J, with 24 bases between the two ends. This CDR3 has 14 residues. Germline CDR1 and CDR2: LNHDA and SQIVND (reference sequence).

DNA of the CDR3: TGCGCCAGCAGTGTGTATACGGGAGTGGAAGACGAGCAGTACTTC. Its translation is CASSVYTGVEDEQYF. The rearrangement uses TRBV10-1 and TRBJ2-7; tentative D call: TRBD2 (6 bases). The CDR3 runs 15 residues. Germline CDR1 reads WNHNN; CDR2 reads SYGVQD (reference sequence). The germline V and J ends were trimmed by 4 bases and 5 bases, with 18 bases remaining between them.

This chain connects TRBV9 to TRBJ2-3, with 7 bases fitting TRBD1. This CDR3 comprises 16 residues. Germline loops: CDR1 SGDLS, CDR2 YYNGEE. After removal of 0 bases from V and 6 bases from J, the junction contained 10 bases not matched to a gene. CDR3 in amino acids: CASSVGEIGGMDTQYF. DNA of the CDR3: TGTGCCAGCAGCGTAGGTGAAATAGGGGGCATGGATACGCAGTATTTT.

In the case of this clone: At one boundary the junction diverges from the germline segment, which might be a read error. The J gene is TRBJ2-7, the V gene TRBV4-2, with 9 bases that match TRBD1. The germline V gene has CDR1 LGHNA and CDR2 YNFKEQ. The CDR3 runs to 16 residues. The CDR3: CASSNNRGRNSHEQYF. The CDR3 nucleotides read TGTGCCAGCAGCAACAACAGGGGGCGTAACTCCCACGAGCAGTACTTC.

CDR3 in amino acids: CASSRVTNQPQHF. The CDR3 nucleotides are TGTGCCAGTAGTAGGGTTACCAATCAGCCCCAGCATTTT. V and J are TRBV19 and TRBJ1-5, with D uncertain. This CDR3 spans 13 amino acids. V lost 4 bases and J 3 bases, leaving 7 bases between the germline ends. The germline gives CDR1 LNHDA, CDR2 SQIVND (reference sequence).

This chain connects TRBV28 to TRBJ2-2, with TRBD1 matching 7 bases. The V gene end was trimmed by 5 bases and the J gene end by 7 bases; junction bases not matched to a gene: 7. CDR3 length: 14 residues. Germline V gene data show CDR1 as MDHEN and CDR2 as SYDVKM. The chain's CDR3 is CASSTGVQGGELFF. CDR3 coding DNA: TGTGCCAGCAGTACAGGGGTTCAAGGCGGGGAGCTGTTTTTT.

CDR3 residues: CSVTMGGEGQPQHF. The CDR3 nucleotides are TGCAGCGTTACCATGGGGGGAGAGGGCCAGCCCCAGCATTTT. J is TRBJ1-5 and V is TRBV29-1, with D perhaps TRBD1 (5 bases). In germline, CDR1 is SQVTM, CDR2 ANQGSEA. Trimming removed 5 bases from V and 7 bases from J, with 18 bases in between. CDR3 size: 14 residues.

The chain is built from TRBV1 and TRBJ1-1; TRBD1 reflects the table's D call only, with no check against the DNA. TRBV1 is recorded as a pseudogene. The CDR3 is made up of 11 amino acids. The CDR3 region has the DNA TGCACCAGCAGCCAGGCAGAGGACAGCCTCTTT. Translation: CTSSQAEDSLF.

The chain recombines TRBV12-5 with TRBJ2-2, with D possibly matching TRBD1 (5 bases). The CDR3 runs 14 residues. V gave up 2 bases and J gave up 6 bases, with 10 bases separating them. The V gene's germline CDR1 is LGHNT and CDR2 FRNRAP. The CDR3 bases are TGTGCTAGTGGTTTGTTTACCAGGGCCGGGGAGCTGTTTTTT. Protein sequence: CASGLFTRAGELFF.

This chain links TRBV16 with TRBJ2-7, with D tentatively TRBD1 or TRBD2 (5 bases each). The germline gives CDR1 KGHSY, CDR2 FQNENV. The CDR3 runs 17 residues. V dropped 2 bases and J dropped 0 bases, with 17 bases sitting between them. CDR3 protein: CASSQPTGTGSSYEQYF. In DNA form, the CDR3 reads TGTGCCAGCAGCCAACCTACCGGGACGGGGAGCTCCTACGAGCAGTACTTC.

The chain employs TRBV2 and TRBJ1-2, with TRBD1 matching over 9 bases. V gave up 4 bases and J gave up 7 bases; unmatched junction bases: 7. Germline lookup yields CDR1 SNHLY and CDR2 FYNNEI. CDR3 length: 14 residues. CDR3 residues: CASSGQGGRGGYTF. As DNA, the CDR3 is TGTGCCAGCAGTGGACAGGGGGGGAGAGGTGGCTACACCTTC.

The chain couples TRBV27 to TRBJ2-3, with 10 positions matching TRBD2. Germline trimming cut 5 bases from V and 4 bases from J; bases unmatched to any gene: 12. From germline, CDR1 is MNHEY and CDR2 SMNVEV (reference sequence). This CDR3 is built from 17 residues. The CDR3 DNA follows: TGTGCCAGCAGTGCCCGGACTAGCGGAGGGGGGGCAGATACGCAGTATTTT. It specifies CASSARTSGGGADTQYF.

This chain uses TRBV11-2 with TRBJ2-1; the match to TRBD2 covers 10 bases. Germline V gene data show CDR1 as SGHAT and CDR2 as FQNNGV. V trimming: 4 bases; J trimming: 3 bases; junction bases outside the gene matches: 6. The CDR3 covers 16 residues. DNA of the CDR3: TGTGCCAGCAGCTCTGTAGCGGGAGGTTTCTACAATGAGCAGTTCTTC. Translated, it gives CASSSVAGGFYNEQFF. Looking up the rest from reference TRBV11-2 and TRBJ2-1 gives the full variable domain: EAGVAQSPRYKIIEKRQSVAFWCNPISGHATLYWYQQILGQGPKLLIQFQNNGVVDDSQLPKDRFSAERLKGVDSTLKIQPAKLEDSAVYLCASSSVAGGFYNEQFFGPGTRLTVL.

Here the CDR3 DNA reads TGTGCCAGCAGCCTTAGCCCGGACGGCAATCAGCCCCAGCATTTT. It is translated as CASSLSPDGNQPQHF. This sequence joins TRBV5-5 and TRBJ1-5, with no clear D. The CDR3 extends over 15 amino acids. From germline, CDR1 is SGHKS and CDR2 YYEKEE (reference sequence). Deletions cut 4 bases from V and 2 bases from J, with 13 bases between.

This chain connects TRBV10-1 to TRBJ2-7; 9 bases match TRBD1. There are 12 residues in the CDR3. CDR1 and CDR2 from the germline V gene are WNHNN and SYGVQD (reference sequence). Unmatched junction bases numbered 0, after V lost 6 bases and J lost 3 bases. CDR3 nucleotide sequence: TGCGCCAGCAGGACAGGGGGCTACGAGCAGTACTTC. Encoded protein: CASRTGGYEQYF.

The chain recombines TRBV20-1 with TRBJ2-7; D remains ambiguous. V was pared by 7 bases and J by 2 bases, with 6 bases between. CDR3 length: 10 amino acids. The V gene's germline CDR1 is DFQATT and CDR2 SNEGSKA (reference sequence). CDR3 protein: CSGTTYEQYF. CDR3 nucleotide sequence: TGCAGTGGAACAACCTACGAGCAGTACTTC.

The chain has TRBV5-5 and TRBJ1-4, with D tentatively TRBD1 (6 bases). Trimming took off 1 base at V and 2 bases at J, with 6 bases between the two ends. CDR3 length: 14 amino acids. Germline assignment: CDR1 SGHKS and CDR2 YYEKEE (reference sequence). DNA of the CDR3: TGTGCCAGCAGCTTGACAGGGACTAATGAAAAACTGTTTTTT. Translated, it gives CASSLTGTNEKLFF.

V is TRBV4-2 and J is TRBJ2-1; 10 bases fit TRBD1. The CDR3 spans 16 residues. Germline V gene data show CDR1 as LGHNA and CDR2 as YNFKEQ. The V segment lost 5 bases and the J segment 0 bases; nucleotides outside the gene matches: 4. The DNA for the CDR3 is TGTGCCAGCAGCTTACGGACAGGGGGCTCCTACAATGAGCAGTTCTTC. This codes for CASSLRTGGSYNEQFF.

The CDR3 DNA reads TGTGCCAGCAGCTTGACAGGCTATGGCTACACCTTC. The encoded protein is CASSLTGYGYTF. The chain couples TRBV7-2 to TRBJ1-2, with D possibly being TRBD1 (6 bases). CDR1 SGHTA and CDR2 FQGNSA come from the germline V gene. The V end was cut by 3 bases, the J end by 4 bases, with 6 bases between. The CDR3 has 12 residues.

This rearrangement joins TRBV6-1 to TRBJ2-2; 8 bases agree with TRBD2. The CDR3 consists of 14 residues. Germline V gene sequence: CDR1 MNHNS, CDR2 SASEGT. V shed 4 bases, J shed 5 bases, and the junction held 3 bases outside the gene matches. CDR3 DNA: TGTGCCAGCAGTGTACTAGCGGTTACCGGGGAGCTGTTTTTT. Its protein product is CASSVLAVTGELFF.

CDR3 in amino acids: CASSSSGRYEQYF. The CDR3 coding sequence is TGTGCCAGCAGTTCTAGCGGGAGATACGAGCAGTACTTC. This chain connects TRBV6-1 to TRBJ2-7; 10 bases line up with TRBD2. The V gene end was trimmed by 5 bases and the J gene end by 4 bases; junction bases not matched to a gene: 2. The germline V gene encodes CDR1 MNHNS and CDR2 SASEGT. This CDR3 has 13 amino acids.

V usage is TRBV6-5 and J usage is TRBJ1-2, with 7 nucleotides matching TRBD1. The ends lost 6 bases at V and 7 bases at J; junction bases unmatched: 8. The CDR3 contains 13 residues. CDR1 is MNHEY and CDR2 is SVGAGI in the germline V gene. The chain's CDR3 is CASRAQGSGGYTF. In nucleotides, the CDR3 is TGTGCCAGCAGGGCACAGGGGTCAGGTGGCTACACCTTC.

The sample holds one count of this clone. V is TRBV5-6 and J is TRBJ2-3; 7 positions match TRBD2. From germline, CDR1 is SGHDT and CDR2 YYEEEE. V was pared by 7 bases and J by 6 bases, with 8 bases of the junction left unmatched. The CDR3 length is 13 residues. CDR3 region: CASELAAQDTQYF. In DNA form, the CDR3 reads TGTGCCAGCGAGCTAGCGGCCCAGGATACGCAGTATTTT.

The chain employs TRBV28 and TRBJ2-7, with unresolved D. The CDR3 loop spans 13 amino acids. Trimming cost V 2 bases and J 3 bases, with 8 bases left between them. The V gene's germline CDR1 is MDHEN and CDR2 SYDVKM. CDR3 nucleotides: TGTGCCAGCAGTTTAGAGACTTACTACGAGCAGTACTTC. Its translation is CASSLETYYEQYF.

The rearrangement links TRBV6-5 to TRBJ1-3; perhaps TRBD1 as D (6 bases). V gave up 0 bases and J gave up 4 bases, with 13 bases separating them. CDR1 and CDR2 from the germline V gene are MNHEY and SVGAGI. The CDR3 extends over 16 amino acids. CDR3 protein: CASSYSMGARGNTIYF. In nucleotides, the CDR3 is TGTGCCAGCAGTTACTCGATGGGGGCGCGGGGAAACACCATATATTTT.